This T cell receptor (beta chain) is from a study of human versus mouse CDR3 diversity and MHC coevolution. Study results and limitations: iCHAO1 estimated the human TCR beta repertoire at 1.5 million to 2 million clonotypes. The lowest clonal inequality scores came from most of the three human donors.

A word on this clone: What it recognizes is unknown.

The protocol was immunoSEQ multiplex PCR, while the TCRdb copy is restricted to in-frame clones and leaves out a portion. This sample yields tens of thousands of clones, of which roughly 92% are seen a single time; about 0.14% belongs to the top ten. The CDR3 loop spans 12 amino acids. Germline CDR1 and CDR2: GTSNPN and SVGIG (reference sequence). V was pared by 3 bases and J by 6 bases, with 9 bases between. The clonotype was recovered from a person aged 25 to 69 in good health. Source material: naive CD4+ T cells from blood. The subset was: CD45RO-negative CD62L-positive naive CD4 T cells. This chain uses TRBV30 with TRBJ2-1; TRBD1 is a possible D gene (5 bases). As DNA, the CDR3 is TGTGCCTGGAGCGCAGGGCGCAATGAGCAGTTCTTC. It yields the protein CAWSAGRNEQFF.